Shown below are 27 T cell receptor beta chains from a single sample sequenced in a study of blood T cell repertoires in COVID-19. Only in-frame clones appear in the TCRdb table, and some are missing; sequencing was by immunoSEQ multiplex PCR. The sample records 220,000 or so clones, around 86% being singletons. The sample consisted of peripheral blood. Every receptor here comes from a woman in her fifties or sixties with COVID-19, enrolled during active disease.

The CDR3 nucleotides read TGCGCCAGAACAATACCACACCTAAGGGGCTACAATGAGCAGTTCTTC. This gives the protein CARTIPHLRGYNEQFF. This chain links TRBV10-1 with TRBJ2-1; D might be TRBD1 (5 bases). The CDR3 length is 16 residues. The germline V and J ends were trimmed by 9 bases and 3 bases, with 21 bases remaining between them. Per the germline V gene, CDR1 is WNHNN and CDR2 is SYGVQD (reference sequence).

This clone occurred a few times. This chain joins TRBV6-5 and TRBJ2-7; TRBD1 aligns across 9 bases. The trim removed 5 bases at V and 3 bases at J, leaving 5 bases unmatched. The CDR3 has 14 amino acids. From germline, CDR1 is MNHEY and CDR2 SVGAGI. The CDR3 spells CASSPLTGGYEQYF. The CDR3 DNA reads TGTGCCAGCAGTCCCCTGACAGGGGGCTACGAGCAGTACTTC.

CDR3 protein: CASSLPGQGTAGSSYTF. CDR3 nucleotides: TGTGCCAGCTCTCTTCCGGGACAGGGGACGGCCGGTTCTAGCTACACCTTC. The chain combines TRBV18 with TRBJ1-2; 10 bases match TRBD1. The length of the CDR3 is 17 residues. Germline loops: CDR1 KGHSH, CDR2 LQKENI. The ends lost 6 bases at V and 9 bases at J; junction bases unmatched: 19.

The V and J genes are TRBV7-3 and TRBJ2-1; D gene uncertain. There are 13 residues in the CDR3. Germline V gene lookup returns CDR1 SGHTA and CDR2 FQGTGA. V lost 5 bases to trimming and J lost 9 bases, with 14 bases between them. The CDR3 loop is CASSLARWSEQFF. The CDR3 DNA is TGTGCCAGCAGCCTCGCACGGTGGAGTGAGCAGTTCTTC. The entire variable domain, with the rest obtained from reference TRBV7-3 and TRBJ2-1, is as follows: GAGVSQTPSNKVTEKGKYVELRCDPISGHTALYWYRQSLGQGPEFLIYFQGTGAADDSGLPNDRFFAVRPEGSVSTLKIQRTERGDSAVYLCASSLARWSEQFFGPGTRLTVL.

V and J are TRBV27 and TRBJ2-3; 7 nucleotides align to TRBD1. V trimming: 1 base; J trimming: 0 bases; junction bases outside the gene matches: 4. Germline CDR1 is MNHEY and CDR2 is SMNVEV (reference sequence). CDR3 length: 16 amino acids. CDR3 coding DNA: TGTGCCAGCAGTTTATTGGCAGGGGGAAGCACAGATACGCAGTATTTT. Protein sequence: CASSLLAGGSTDTQYF.

V usage is TRBV19 and J usage is TRBJ2-7; D gene uncertain. The CDR3 runs to 13 residues. From germline, CDR1 is LNHDA and CDR2 SQIVND (reference sequence). Trimming removed 1 base at V and 2 bases at J, with 6 bases between. CDR3: CASSIGHTYEQYV. The CDR3 DNA follows: TGTGCCAGTAGTATAGGGCACACCTACGAGCAGTACGTC.

The chain links TRBV5-1 to TRBJ2-3; the D gene is possibly TRBD2 (6 bases). Germline V lookup: CDR1 SGHRS, CDR2 YFSETQ. Trimming shortened V by 4 bases and J by 5 bases, and 17 bases separated the two germline ends. CDR3 size: 15 residues. The CDR3 sequence: CASSPGTFKGDTQYF. CDR3 nucleotides: TGCGCCAGCAGCCCCGGGACTTTCAAGGGAGATACGCAGTATTTT.

This clone was recorded only once. The rearrangement joins TRBV7-2 to TRBJ1-2; possibly TRBD1 for D (5 bases). Trimming pared 0 bases from V and 8 bases from J, leaving 13 bases between. This CDR3 is built from 14 residues. Germline values: CDR1 SGHTA, CDR2 FQGNSA. The CDR3 DNA sequence: TGTGCCAGCAGCTTAGCGCTAGGGGCCTCGGGCTACACCTTC. Protein sequence: CASSLALGASGYTF.

This chain uses TRBV3-1 (or the pseudogene TRBV3-2) with TRBJ1-6; D not resolved. This CDR3 is built from 16 residues. Germline values: CDR1 LGHDT, CDR2 YNNKEL (reference sequence). Trimming stripped 4 bases from V and 5 bases from J, with 15 bases between. CDR3 amino acids: CASSRSGRGNNSPLHF. The CDR3 bases are TGTGCCAGCAGCCGCTCGGGCCGGGGTAATAATTCACCCCTCCACTTT.

This sequence joins TRBV6-6 and TRBJ2-7, with D possibly TRBD2 on 6 matching bases. Trimming removed 0 bases from V and 4 bases from J, with 13 bases in between. The CDR3 loop spans 15 amino acids. Germline V gives CDR1 MNHNY, CDR2 SVGAGI (reference sequence). The CDR3 region is CASSYSLAPEYEQYV. In DNA, the CDR3 is TGTGCCAGCAGTTACTCACTAGCCCCAGAATACGAGCAGTACGTC.

A remark on this clone: The germline gene is not matched at one end of the junction; a read error may be the cause. The gene calls are TRBV5-8 and TRBJ1-2; unclear D gene. The CDR3 has 12 amino acids. CDR1 SGHTS and CDR2 YDEGEE come from the germline V gene. The CDR3 loop reads CASSSNRPDSAF. The CDR3 DNA follows: TGTGCCAGCAGCTCAAACCGACCGGACTCCGCCTTC.

The J gene is TRBJ2-2, the V gene TRBV10-2; 7 bases are shared with TRBD1. The CDR3 sequence is 16 residues long. Trimming removed 4 bases from V and 0 bases from J; junction bases left unmatched: 5. Germline V gene sequence: CDR1 WSHSY, CDR2 SAAADI. The CDR3 loop is CASSGPDRANTGELFF. The CDR3 nucleotides are TGCGCCAGCAGTGGCCCCGACAGGGCGAACACCGGGGAGCTGTTTTTT.

This clone came up once. The chain uses TRBV6-6 and TRBJ2-6; 7 bases agree with TRBD1. This CDR3 spans 18 amino acids. V shed 5 bases, J shed 0 bases, and the junction held 10 bases outside the gene matches. Per the germline V gene, CDR1 is MNHNY and CDR2 is SVGAGI (reference sequence). The CDR3 DNA is TGTGCCAGCAGTCATCGGGACAGACCCTACTCTGGGGCCAACGTCCTGACTTTC. Residues: CASSHRDRPYSGANVLTF.

This chain uses TRBV19 with TRBJ2-7; 11 nucleotides agree with TRBD2. The CDR3 loop spans 14 amino acids. Germline-derived CDR1 and CDR2 are LNHDA and SQIVND (reference sequence). V shed 3 bases, J shed 3 bases, and the junction held 1 base outside the gene matches. The CDR3 DNA sequence: TGTGCCAGTAGTATGACTAGCGGGGTCTACGAGCAGTACTTC. This codes for CASSMTSGVYEQYF.

The gene calls are TRBV7-8 and TRBJ2-7, with a tentative D call TRBD1 (5 bases). The CDR3 consists of 14 residues. V lost 1 base to trimming and J lost 2 bases, with 9 bases between them. Germline assignment: CDR1 SGHVS and CDR2 FQNEAQ. CDR3 bases: TGTGCCAGCAGCTTAGGACAGTTCGCCTACGAGCAGTACTTC. Translating it yields CASSLGQFAYEQYF. The full variable domain, in which reference TRBV7-8 and TRBJ2-7 provide the parts outside the CDR3, is GAGVSQSPRYKVAKRGQDVALRCDPISGHVSLFWYQQALGQGPEFLTYFQNEAQLDKSGLPSDRFFAERPEGSVSTLKIQRTQQEDSAVYLCASSLGQFAYEQYFGPGTRLTVT.

The chain recombines TRBV12-3 or TRBV12-4 with TRBJ2-1, with 7 bases that match TRBD2. Trimming cost V 3 bases and J 10 bases; bases outside gene matches: 6. This CDR3 comprises 13 residues. CDR3 DNA: TGTGCCAGCAGTTTTGGCGGGGGAGGAGAGCAGTTCTTC. Its translation is CASSFGGGGEQFF.

The sample holds one count of this clone. The chain recombines TRBV9 with TRBJ1-5, with D maybe TRBD1 (5 bases). Germline values: CDR1 SGDLS, CDR2 YYNGEE. Trimming removed 3 bases from V and 3 bases from J, with 10 bases in between. This CDR3 has 14 amino acids. CDR3: CASSARDYNQPQHF. The CDR3, as DNA: TGTGCCAGCAGCGCCAGGGACTACAATCAGCCCCAGCATTTT.

This chain connects TRBV3-1 (or the pseudogene TRBV3-2) to TRBJ1-1; maybe TRBD1 (6 bases). Germline loops: CDR1 LGHDT, CDR2 YNNKEL (reference sequence). CDR3 size: 17 residues. V was trimmed by 3 bases and J by 6 bases, leaving 23 bases between them. CDR3 sequence: CASSQGDAGARYAEAFF. CDR3 nucleotides: TGTGCCAGCAGCCAGGGGGACGCGGGGGCTCGTTACGCTGAAGCTTTCTTT.

The rearrangement uses TRBV24-1 and TRBJ2-2; D is unclear. The CDR3 runs 16 residues. V was cut by 1 base and J by 0 bases, with 8 bases left in between. Germline lookup yields CDR1 KGHDR and CDR2 SFDVKD. CDR3 loop: CATSDFGSPNTGELFF. The DNA for the CDR3 is TGTGCCACCAGTGATTTCGGGTCTCCGAACACCGGGGAGCTGTTTTTT.

In its sample, this clone was seen once. V and J are TRBV6-5 and TRBJ1-6; possible D gene TRBD1, 6 bases. Between the trimmed V and J ends, which lost 5 bases and 8 bases, there was a span of 16 bases. Looked up from germline, CDR1 is MNHEY and CDR2 is SVGAGI. The CDR3 covers 15 residues. Here the CDR3 DNA reads TGTGCCAGCAGTCCAAGGGGGGGGACCGATTCACCCCTCCACTTT. It is translated as CASSPRGGTDSPLHF.

This rearrangement joins TRBV5-6 to TRBJ2-1; no firm D call. Germline lookup yields CDR1 SGHDT and CDR2 YYEEEE. V lost 1 base, J lost 5 bases, and 10 bases lay in between. The CDR3 has 14 residues. This CDR3 is CASSLSPLDNEQFF. The CDR3 coding sequence is TGTGCCAGCAGCTTGTCTCCCCTCGACAATGAGCAGTTCTTC.

The genes are TRBV3-1 (or the pseudogene TRBV3-2) and TRBJ1-5; D uncertain. The V end was cut by 1 base, the J end by 10 bases, with 14 bases between. There are 14 residues in the CDR3. CDR1 is LGHDT, CDR2 YNNKEL, per germline (reference sequence). The CDR3 reads CASSQGASELPQHF. CDR3 coding DNA: TGTGCCAGCAGCCAAGGGGCTTCTGAACTTCCCCAGCATTTT.

This clone was seen once. The gene calls are TRBV5-8 and TRBJ1-5; D is perhaps TRBD1 (5 bases). The CDR3 is 19 amino acids. CDR1 is SGHTS and CDR2 is YDEGEE in the germline V gene. V lost 2 bases to trimming and J lost 4 bases, with 25 bases between them. Here the CDR3 DNA reads TGTGCCAGCAGCTTACCTCAGGGTTCCGGCGCCCGAGTAAATCAGCCCCAGCATTTT. Its protein product is CASSLPQGSGARVNQPQHF.

This sequence joins TRBV5-1 and TRBJ2-5, with D possibly matching TRBD1 (6 bases). Trimming pared 1 base from V and 5 bases from J, leaving 12 bases between. CDR1 SGHRS and CDR2 YFSETQ come from the germline V gene. The CDR3 runs to 14 residues. Here the CDR3 reads CASSLSGERETQYF. The CDR3 DNA is TGCGCCAGCAGCTTGTCAGGGGAGAGGGAGACCCAGTACTTC.

V gene TRBV27 combines with J gene TRBJ2-3; 10 bases match TRBD2. Looked up from germline, CDR1 is MNHEY and CDR2 is SMNVEV (reference sequence). V gave up 3 bases and J gave up 4 bases; unmatched junction bases: 10. The CDR3 length is 17 residues. The DNA of the CDR3 is TGTGCCAGCAGTTTTGAAGCGGGGGGGCTAGGGGCAGATACGCAGTATTTT. Its translation is CASSFEAGGLGADTQYF.

The chain is built from TRBV2 and TRBJ1-1; a possible D gene is TRBD1 (6 bases). V gave up 6 bases and J gave up 1 base, with 12 bases separating them. CDR1 and CDR2 (germline): SNHLY, FYNNEI. This CDR3 contains 14 residues. The CDR3 region has the DNA TGTGCCAGCAGCCCACAGGGTAGGAACACTGAAGCTTTCTTT. Its protein product is CASSPQGRNTEAFF.

The CDR3 nucleotides are TGTGCCACCAGTGTCAGGGGCTCCGGGGAGCTGTTTTTT. It is translated as CATSVRGSGELFF. This chain connects TRBV24-1 to TRBJ2-2, with a possible D match to TRBD1 (6 bases). Germline lookup yields CDR1 KGHDR and CDR2 SFDVKD. CDR3 length equals 13 residues. V lost 5 bases to trimming and J lost 6 bases, with 9 bases between them.